The following is a T cell receptor beta chain sequence with its context. Its target is unknown. This entry is derived from a study of cytomegalovirus exposure and HLA in healthy donors. Study results and caveats: Among TCR beta chains, those listed as cytomegalovirus-associated numbered roughly 150. Most of the TCR beta V segments (in an earlier analysis) were productive either about 87% or about 30% of the time. The majority of TCR sequences were rare, yet some public TCRs appeared in many donors.

Primers: 60 Vbeta forward and 13 Jbeta reverse. The data were produced by immunoSEQ multiplex PCR, yet TCRdb's version contains in-frame clones alone and is incomplete. This repertoire shows under 200,000 clones, roughly 85% found once; its top ten account for roughly 1.3%. The sequencing input was PBMCs. This receptor was identified in a man aged 25 to 40 in good health and CMV-seronegative.

The CDR3 DNA is TGTGCCAGCAGCTTACGCCTCTTAGATTACAATGAGCAGTTCTTC. This translates into CASSLRLLDYNEQFF. The chain has TRBV13 and TRBJ2-1; D is unresolved. Germline V gene lookup returns CDR1 PRHDT and CDR2 FYEKMQ (reference sequence). The germline V and J ends were trimmed by 2 bases and 4 bases, with 12 bases remaining between them. This CDR3 region has 15 residues.